The next 15 T cell receptor beta chains were all read from a single sample in a study of cytomegalovirus exposure and HLA in healthy donors. Researchers ran the PCR with 60 Vbeta and 13 Jbeta primers. Measured with immunoSEQ multiplex PCR; TCRdb has only the in-frame clones, and not every one. The sample has around 140,000 clones; 65% to 85% are singletons. Sample: PBMCs. These receptors were obtained from a male donor in good health and CMV-seronegative.

V is TRBV12-5 and J is TRBJ1-1; no clear D. The germline gives CDR1 LGHNT, CDR2 FRNRAP. V dropped 7 bases and J dropped 1 base, with 10 bases sitting between them. The CDR3 loop spans 13 amino acids. The CDR3: CASAPLRNTEAFF. The CDR3 DNA reads TGTGCTAGTGCCCCCCTCAGGAACACTGAAGCTTTCTTT.

CDR3 coding DNA: TGTGCCAGCAGCTTGGGGCAGTCCTTCTCCTACGAGCAGTACTTC. This gives the protein CASSLGQSFSYEQYF. J is TRBJ2-7 and V is TRBV7-9; D possibly corresponds to TRBD1 (5 bases). Germline lookup yields CDR1 SEHNR and CDR2 FQNEAQ (reference sequence). The CDR3 length is 15 residues. V was cut by 3 bases and J by 0 bases, with 12 bases left in between.

Note on this clone: The conserved final phenylalanine or tryptophan is absent from the CDR3, which likely points to a read error. The rearrangement joins TRBV7-3 to TRBJ1-2; 8 bases are shared with TRBD1. The CDR3 has 15 amino acids. After removal of 5 bases from V and 4 bases from J, the junction contained 9 bases not matched to a gene. Germline-derived CDR1 and CDR2 are SGHTA and FQGTGA. The CDR3 spells CASSPGQGIGYGYTS. Here the CDR3 DNA reads TGTGCCAGCAGCCCTGGACAGGGCATTGGCTATGGCTACACCTCC.

The chain uses TRBV4-1 and TRBJ1-3, with D maybe TRBD1 (6 bases). In germline, CDR1 is MGHRA, CDR2 YSYEKL. This CDR3 spans 20 amino acids. V lost 3 bases and J lost 2, with 26 bases in between. In DNA, the CDR3 is TGCGCCAGCAGCCAGGGCTACCCGAGCCGCAGGGGCGCTACTGGAAACACCATATATTTT. Residues: CASSQGYPSRRGATGNTIYF.

The chain links TRBV2 to TRBJ2-7; TRBD1 agrees at 11 bases. CDR1 and CDR2 (germline): SNHLY, FYNNEI. V was pared by 6 bases and J by 3 bases, with 4 bases of the junction left unmatched. This CDR3 has 14 amino acids. This CDR3 reads CASRTDRGLYEQYF. CDR3 bases: TGTGCCAGCAGAACGGACAGGGGGCTCTACGAGCAGTACTTC.

The V call is TRBV4-1, the J call TRBJ2-7; 14 bases line up with TRBD2. This CDR3 spans 20 amino acids. V lost 3 bases, J lost 6 bases, and 19 bases stayed unmatched. Germline-derived CDR1 and CDR2 are MGHRA and YSYEKL. CDR3 in amino acids: CASSHGEGRGTSGSVVEQYF. The CDR3, as DNA: TGCGCCAGCAGCCACGGAGAAGGACGCGGGACTAGCGGGAGTGTGGTCGAGCAGTACTTC.

The V call is TRBV5-8, the J call TRBJ2-3; D gene ambiguous. Trimming removed 4 bases from V and 2 bases from J, with 14 bases in between. This CDR3 is 15 amino acids long. Germline-derived CDR1 and CDR2 are SGHTS and YDEGEE. Here the CDR3 reads CASSPGGSLTDTQYF. In nucleotides, the CDR3 is TGTGCCAGCAGCCCGGGTGGTAGCCTCACAGATACGCAGTATTTT. Using reference TRBV5-8 and TRBJ2-3 for the parts outside the CDR3, the full variable domain is EAGVTQSPTHLIKTRGQQATLRCSPISGHTSVYWYQQALGLGLQFLLWYDEGEERNRGNFPPRFSGRQFPNYSSELNVNALELEDSALYLCASSPGGSLTDTQYFGPGTRLTVL.

CDR3 sequence (DNA): TGTGCCAGCAGAGGGACAGCACCCTACGAGCAGTACTTC. Translation: CASRGTAPYEQYF. The rearrangement links TRBV6-5 to TRBJ2-7; 7 bases agree with TRBD1. V trimming: 6 bases; J trimming: 2 bases; junction bases outside the gene matches: 4. This CDR3 is built from 13 residues. In germline, CDR1 is MNHEY, CDR2 SVGAGI.

The chain uses TRBV7-6 and TRBJ2-7; 9 bases are shared with TRBD2. Germline CDR1 SGHVS, CDR2 FNYEAQ. This CDR3 region has 15 residues. The V gene end was trimmed by 5 bases and the J gene end by 3 bases; junction bases not matched to a gene: 8. CDR3 sequence (DNA): TGTGCCAGCAGCCCATTAGCGGGAGAGGTCTACGAGCAGTACTTC. Its protein is CASSPLAGEVYEQYF.

The V gene is TRBV7-9, the J gene TRBJ2-3; weak D call: TRBD1 (5 bases). Germline V lookup: CDR1 SEHNR, CDR2 FQNEAQ (reference sequence). CDR3 length: 13 amino acids. Trimming left V 3 bases short and J 2 bases short, with 6 bases between. DNA of the CDR3: TGTGCCAGCAGCTTCAGGGACACAGATACGCAGTATTTT. Amino acid sequence: CASSFRDTDTQYF.

A few counts support this clone. This chain uses TRBV15 with TRBJ1-2; TRBD1 is a possible D gene (5 bases). CDR1 LNHNV and CDR2 YYDKDF come from the germline V gene (reference sequence). The CDR3 loop spans 14 amino acids. V lost 1 base and J lost 4, with 10 bases in between. The CDR3 region is CATSRGGGLYGYTF. The CDR3, as DNA: TGTGCCACCAGCAGAGGGGGGGGACTCTATGGCTACACCTTC.

This clone is a singleton in its sample. The chain uses TRBV18 and TRBJ2-7, with TRBD1 matching 7 bases. The CDR3 runs to 13 residues. Unmatched junction bases numbered 6, after V lost 9 bases and J lost 1 base. Germline V gives CDR1 KGHSH, CDR2 LQKENI. CDR3 sequence: CASQPGQSYEQYF. CDR3 coding DNA: TGTGCCAGTCAGCCGGGACAGTCCTACGAGCAGTACTTC. The entire variable domain, with the rest obtained from reference TRBV18 and TRBJ2-7, is as follows: NAGVMQNPRHLVRRRGQEARLRCSPMKGHSHVYWYRQLPEEGLKFMVYLQKENIIDESGMPKERFSAEFPKEGPSILRIQQVVRGDSAAYFCASQPGQSYEQYFGPGTRLTVT.

The chain couples TRBV27 to TRBJ1-6; D is perhaps TRBD1 (5 bases). Per the germline V gene, CDR1 is MNHEY and CDR2 is SMNVEV (reference sequence). This CDR3 comprises 15 residues. V was clipped by 4 bases and J by 9 bases, with 16 bases between them. The CDR3 DNA reads as TGTGCCAGCAGTTCACAGGCCCGAGGTAGTTCACCCCTCCACTTT. Protein: CASSSQARGSSPLHF.

The table lists this clone with a few counts. The chain recombines TRBV4-3 with TRBJ2-7; 10 nucleotides line up with TRBD1. Germline V CDR1 and CDR2: LGHNA, YSLEER. The V and J ends lost 0 bases and 3 bases, in that order; junction bases with no gene match: 5. The CDR3 covers 16 residues. The CDR3 region has the DNA TGCGCCAGCAGCCAAGATCGCGACAGGGGGCTCTACGAGCAGTACTTC. It encodes CASSQDRDRGLYEQYF.

This rearrangement joins TRBV5-3 to TRBJ1-1, with a weak D call TRBD1 (6 bases). TRBV5-3 counts as an open reading frame of uncertain function. V gave up 0 bases and J gave up 3 bases, with 9 bases separating them. The CDR3 totals 14 residues. The CDR3 sequence: CARSLAPGDTEAFF. The CDR3, as DNA: TGTGCCAGAAGCTTGGCCCCAGGGGACACTGAAGCTTTCTTT.